Shown below are 10 T cell receptor beta chains from a single sample sequenced in a study of blood T cell repertoires in COVID-19. Data came from immunoSEQ multiplex PCR; TCRdb stores just in-frame clones and leaves some out. The sample lists about 63,000 clones; about 82% were seen once. The sequenced sample consisted of PBMCs or T cells enriched from blood (not recorded which). The receptors derive from a woman in her forties with acute COVID-19.

This clone showed up just a few times. The chain joins TRBV2 to TRBJ2-2; 10 bases align to TRBD2. CDR3 length: 14 amino acids. CDR1 SNHLY and CDR2 FYNNEI come from the germline V gene. J gave up 2 bases and V 9 bases, and 3 bases lay outside the gene matches. The CDR3 nucleotides are TGTGCCAGAGGACTAGCGGTTAACACCGGGGAGCTGTTTTTT. Residues: CARGLAVNTGELFF.

The CDR3 reads CASSVVAGVYNEQFF. CDR3 sequence (DNA): TGTGCCAGCAGCGTAGTGGCGGGAGTCTACAATGAGCAGTTCTTC. The chain links TRBV9 to TRBJ2-1; TRBD2 matches 7 bases. Germline V lookup: CDR1 SGDLS, CDR2 YYNGEE. The CDR3 covers 15 residues. V lost 0 bases and J lost 3; bases outside the gene matches: 3. The entire variable domain, with the rest obtained from reference TRBV9 and TRBJ2-1, is as follows: DSGVTQTPKHLITATGQRVTLRCSPRSGDLSVYWYQQSLDQGLQFLIQYYNGEERAKGNILERFSAQQFPDLHSELNLSSLELGDSALYFCASSVVAGVYNEQFFGPGTRLTVL.

This clone was counted only a few times. The rearrangement links TRBV19 to TRBJ2-1, with TRBD1 identical over 9 bases. J gave up 8 bases and V 7 bases, and 9 bases lay outside the gene matches. Looked up from germline, CDR1 is LNHDA and CDR2 is SQIVND (reference sequence). This CDR3 has 14 amino acids. CDR3 bases: TGTGCCAGTATGGAGGACAGGGGAAGGGATGAGCAGTTCTTC. Protein: CASMEDRGRDEQFF.

The chain employs TRBV29-1 and TRBJ1-2; 7 bases match TRBD1. The CDR3 consists of 11 residues. V gave up 6 bases and J gave up 4 bases; unmatched junction bases: 2. In germline, CDR1 is SQVTM, CDR2 ANQGSEA. CDR3 protein: CSVRDSYGYTF. The CDR3 DNA sequence: TGCAGCGTCCGGGACAGCTATGGCTACACCTTC.

This clone turned up a few times. The chain recombines TRBV28 with TRBJ1-5; 9 positions agree with TRBD1. The germline V gene encodes CDR1 MDHEN and CDR2 SYDVKM. Unmatched junction bases numbered 7, after V lost 9 bases and J lost 7 bases. The CDR3 runs 13 residues. The CDR3 DNA follows: TGTGCCAGTGAAACAGGGGGCCGGCAGCCCCAGCATTTT. This codes for CASETGGRQPQHF.

The chain couples TRBV15 to TRBJ1-1; D unclear. Germline loops: CDR1 LNHNV, CDR2 YYDKDF (reference sequence). Trimming shortened V by 0 bases and J by 7 bases, and 9 bases separated the two germline ends. This CDR3 has 13 residues. The CDR3 is CATSRESLFEAFF. CDR3 bases: TGTGCCACCAGCAGAGAGAGCCTGTTTGAAGCTTTCTTT. Full variable domain (remainder filled in from reference TRBV15 and TRBJ1-1): DAMVIQNPRYQVTQFGKPVTLSCSQTLNHNVMYWYQQKSSQAPKLLFHYYDKDFNNEADTPDNFQSRRPNTSFCFLDIRSPGLGDTAMYLCATSRESLFEAFFGQGTRLTVV.

The rearrangement uses TRBV13 and TRBJ1-3; 10 bases line up with TRBD1. Looked up from germline, CDR1 is PRHDT and CDR2 is FYEKMQ (reference sequence). Trimming at V came to 3 bases and at J to 0 bases, leaving 2 bases not matched to a gene. This CDR3 is 16 amino acids long. The CDR3 protein is CASSLGQGSSGNTIYF. In DNA, the CDR3 is TGTGCCAGCAGCTTGGGACAGGGGAGCTCTGGAAACACCATATATTTT. Full variable domain (missing parts from reference TRBV13 and TRBJ1-3): AAGVIQSPRHLIKEKRETATLKCYPIPRHDTVYWYQQGPGQDPQFLISFYEKMQSDKGSIPDRFSAQQFSDYHSELNMSSLELGDSALYFCASSLGQGSSGNTIYFGEGSWLTVV.

This rearrangement joins TRBV28 to TRBJ2-1; 12 bases fit TRBD2. The germline CDR1 and CDR2 sequences are MDHEN and SYDVKM. Trimming took 1 base from V and 9 from J; bases not matched to a gene: 10. The CDR3 consists of 17 residues. The CDR3 here is CASSLFSRLAGGGEQFF. The CDR3 bases are TGTGCCAGCAGTTTATTTTCGCGGCTAGCGGGAGGGGGTGAGCAGTTCTTC.

The chain links TRBV12-3 or TRBV12-4 to TRBJ1-2; possibly TRBD1 for D (5 bases). There are 12 residues in the CDR3. Trimming removed 6 bases at V and 0 bases at J, with 5 bases between. For the CDR3, the DNA is TGTGCCAGCAGGGACACTAACTATGGCTACACCTTC. Translation gives CASRDTNYGYTF.

The chain couples TRBV12-3 or TRBV12-4 to TRBJ2-1; 9 bases line up with TRBD2. The V and J ends lost 7 bases and 7 bases, in that order; junction bases with no gene match: 5. The CDR3 is 13 residues long. CDR3 sequence (DNA): TGTGCCAGCATCCCTAGCGGGAAGAATGAGCAGTTCTTC. Protein sequence: CASIPSGKNEQFF.